This T cell receptor (beta chain) is drawn from a study of OX40 agonist ivuxolimab in advanced cancers. Looking at the study overall: Mean age approximately 66 years, range roughly 20 to 85; just over 80% male. Of the patients, three showed partial responses, one with hepatocellular carcinoma and two with cutaneous melanoma. Overall study results and limits: Certain nonresponders additionally had low normalized T-cell clonal expansion.

A remark on this clone: Its antigen remains unknown.

The protocol was immunoSEQ multiplex PCR, while the TCRdb copy is restricted to in-frame clones and leaves out a portion. The table has some 100,000 clones, roughly 90% seen once. The CDR3 runs 15 residues. V was trimmed by 1 base and J by 0 bases, leaving 11 bases between them. CDR1 is SGHKS and CDR2 is YYEKEE in the germline V gene (reference sequence). The receptor was isolated from an adult with an advanced solid tumor such as melanoma, head and neck, liver or kidney cancer. The J gene is TRBJ2-7, the V gene TRBV5-5, with D possibly called TRBD1 or TRBD2 (5 bases each). The sample in question was CD4+ or CD8+ T cells sorted from blood, obtained in a trial of the OX40 agonist ivuxolimab. Here the CDR3 reads CASSLQQGTSYEQYF. DNA of the CDR3: TGTGCCAGCAGCTTGCAACAAGGGACCTCCTACGAGCAGTACTTC.